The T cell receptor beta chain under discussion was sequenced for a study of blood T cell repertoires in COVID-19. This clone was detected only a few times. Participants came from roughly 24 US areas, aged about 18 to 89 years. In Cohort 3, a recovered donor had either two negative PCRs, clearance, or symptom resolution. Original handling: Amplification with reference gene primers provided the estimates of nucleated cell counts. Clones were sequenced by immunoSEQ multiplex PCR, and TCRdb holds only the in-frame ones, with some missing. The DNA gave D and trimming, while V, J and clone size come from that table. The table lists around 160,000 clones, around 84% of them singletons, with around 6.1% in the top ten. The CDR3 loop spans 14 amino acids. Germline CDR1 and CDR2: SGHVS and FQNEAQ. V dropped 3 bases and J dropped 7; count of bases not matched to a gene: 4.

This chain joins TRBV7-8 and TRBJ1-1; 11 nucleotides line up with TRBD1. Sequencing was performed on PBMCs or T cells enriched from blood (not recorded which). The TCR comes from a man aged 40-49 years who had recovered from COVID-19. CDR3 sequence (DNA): TGTGCCAGCAGCTTGCGGGACAGGGGGGTTGAAGCTTTCTTT. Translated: CASSLRDRGVEAFF.